A single sample is the source of the 30 T cell receptor beta chains below, sequenced in a study of CD8+ T cells in alopecia areata. Isolated RNA was reverse transcribed into cDNA used as the sequencing template. Some clones are missing from TCRdb's copy, which holds only in-frame ones; the method was immunoSEQ multiplex PCR. The sample holds 150,000 to 200,000 clones, about 54% seen once. Described treatment: oral pan-JAK inhibitor, 5-10 mg twice daily. The input for sequencing was CD4+ T cells sorted from blood, taken at approximately week 60, from a patient treated with tofacitinib. The origin of the receptors is a human donor with alopecia areata.

This clone was observed a handful of times. The chain is built from TRBV29-1 and TRBJ1-1, with a weak D call TRBD1 (5 bases). Germline CDR1 reads SQVTM; CDR2 reads ANQGSEA. The CDR3 has 11 residues. V was shortened by 8 bases and J by 7 bases, with 14 bases between the two germline ends. The CDR3 region is CSPSRQIEAFF. CDR3 DNA sequence: TGCAGCCCCTCTCGACAGATTGAAGCTTTCTTT.

This clone was picked up a small number of times. Here the CDR3 DNA reads TGTGCCACCAGCAGAGCCCTTCGCTTAAGTGGGGAAGAGACCCAGTACTTC. Protein product: CATSRALRLSGEETQYF. This chain links TRBV15 with TRBJ2-5; D is unresolved. The germline CDR1 and CDR2 sequences are LNHNV and YYDKDF (reference sequence). The V and J ends lost 1 base and 3 bases respectively, with 18 bases between them. The CDR3 runs 17 residues.

CDR3 in amino acids: CASSYRGRYEQYF. In DNA, the CDR3 is TGTGCCAGCAGCTACAGGGGACGGTACGAGCAGTACTTC. The chain joins TRBV2 to TRBJ2-7; 7 nucleotides align to TRBD1. The CDR3 has 13 residues. Germline CDR1 SNHLY, CDR2 FYNNEI. V dropped 6 bases and J dropped 4; count of bases not matched to a gene: 6.

V and J are TRBV2 and TRBJ1-6; 10 positions agree with TRBD1. This CDR3 has 16 residues. V was pared by 4 bases and J by 10 bases, with 10 bases of the junction left unmatched. CDR1 and CDR2 from the germline V gene are SNHLY and FYNNEI. CDR3 DNA: TGTGCCAGCAGTGCCTCCGGGACAGGGGTACTCTCACCCCTCCACTTT. Its protein product is CASSASGTGVLSPLHF.

The CDR3 region is CASSLEDPTGELFF. The DNA of the CDR3 is TGCGCCAGCAGCTTGGAGGACCCCACCGGGGAGCTGTTTTTT. The rearrangement joins TRBV5-1 to TRBJ2-2; D remains unclear. The CDR3 loop spans 14 amino acids. The germline CDR1 and CDR2 sequences are SGHRS and YFSETQ. Trimming removed 0 bases at V and 4 bases at J, with 7 bases between.

This clone was observed a few times. The chain combines TRBV7-2 with TRBJ2-7; 11 bases line up with TRBD2. This CDR3 has 13 amino acids. V was pared by 5 bases and J by 9 bases, with 6 bases of the junction left unmatched. The germline CDR1 and CDR2 sequences are SGHTA and FQGNSA. CDR3 nucleotides: TGTGCCAGCAGCCTAGGACTAGCGGGCGGGCAGTACTTC. Translated: CASSLGLAGGQYF.

The sample holds one count of this clone. The chain employs TRBV25-1 and TRBJ2-7, with no clear D. The CDR3 sequence is 12 residues long. In germline, CDR1 is MGHDK, CDR2 SYGVNS. Trimming left V 1 base short and J 0 bases short, with 1 base between. The CDR3 DNA reads TGTGCCAGCAGTGAATCCTCCTACGAGCAGTACTTC. Translating gives CASSESSYEQYF.

The J gene is TRBJ2-7, the V gene TRBV2; 8 nucleotides align to TRBD2. J was trimmed by 6 bases and V by 6 bases; bases with no gene match: 4. CDR1 SNHLY and CDR2 FYNNEI come from the germline V gene. The CDR3 has 12 residues. This CDR3 reads CASSPLAAEQYF. CDR3 nucleotides: TGTGCCAGCAGCCCACTAGCGGCCGAGCAGTACTTC.

This clone was seen a handful of times. The chain has TRBV14 and TRBJ2-7; no clear D gene. CDR1 and CDR2 (germline): SGHDN, FVKESK. V was shortened by 0 bases and J by 2 bases, with 8 bases between the two germline ends. This CDR3 is 14 amino acids long. The CDR3, as DNA: TGTGCCAGCAGCCAAGACATCGGCCCCTACGAGCAGTACTTC. Amino acids: CASSQDIGPYEQYF.

This clone was detected a few times. This specimen includes other DNA sequences encoding the same CDR3. The rearrangement links TRBV6-5 to TRBJ1-2; 8 bases are shared with TRBD1. Germline trimming cut 6 bases from V and 3 bases from J; bases unmatched to any gene: 3. The germline V gene encodes CDR1 MNHEY and CDR2 SVGAGI. The CDR3 is 13 residues long. CDR3 sequence: CASSQGADYGYTF. The DNA of the CDR3 is TGTGCCAGCAGCCAGGGGGCCGACTATGGCTACACCTTC.

The V gene is TRBV25-1, the J gene TRBJ2-7, with D uncertain. Per germline, CDR1 MGHDK and CDR2 SYGVNS. There are 14 residues in the CDR3. Trimming left V 1 base short and J 7 bases short, with 14 bases between. In nucleotides, the CDR3 is TGTGCCAGCAGTGAATCAAGGCCGCCTAGGGAGCAGTACTTC. Residues: CASSESRPPREQYF.

This chain links TRBV2 with TRBJ2-5; D perhaps matches TRBD2 (6 bases). Germline CDR1 and CDR2: SNHLY and FYNNEI. The CDR3 runs 13 residues. V was pared by 3 bases and J by 3 bases, with 8 bases between. The CDR3 DNA is TGTGCCAGCAGTGACAGGACTAAAGAGACCCAGTACTTC. Translated: CASSDRTKETQYF.

The chain joins TRBV18 to TRBJ2-1; unclear D gene. This CDR3 is built from 15 residues. Deletions cut 4 bases from V and 5 bases from J, with 15 bases between. Germline V gene lookup returns CDR1 KGHSH and CDR2 LQKENI. The CDR3 nucleotides read TGTGCCAGCTCACTGACACACGGTACTGACAATGAGCAGTTCTTC. This gives the protein CASSLTHGTDNEQFF.

The genes are TRBV2 and TRBJ2-7, with D maybe TRBD1 (5 bases). The CDR3 is 12 amino acids. V lost 10 bases and J lost 1, with 11 bases in between. Germline V gene lookup returns CDR1 SNHLY and CDR2 FYNNEI. CDR3 protein: CATEQVSYEQYF. CDR3 in DNA: TGTGCCACGGAACAGGTTTCCTACGAGCAGTACTTC.

This chain links TRBV6-1 with TRBJ1-1; D remains unclear. The ends were cut back, 3 bases at V and 0 bases at J, with 11 bases in the middle. The CDR3 is 15 residues long. Germline loops: CDR1 MNHNS, CDR2 SASEGT. CDR3 residues: CASSEARPLNTEAFF. The CDR3 coding sequence is TGTGCCAGCAGTGAGGCCCGACCGTTGAACACTGAAGCTTTCTTT.

This clone was counted only a few times. The rearrangement links TRBV5-1 to TRBJ2-3; D is possibly TRBD2 (6 bases). The germline V gene has CDR1 SGHRS and CDR2 YFSETQ. The CDR3 consists of 15 residues. V lost 6 bases and J lost 2, with 16 bases in between. The CDR3 DNA is TGCGCCAGCACCCCCTTTGGCGGGGACACAGATACGCAGTATTTT. This sequence encodes CASTPFGGDTDTQYF. The whole variable domain, remainder taken from reference TRBV5-1 and TRBJ2-3, is KAGVTQTPRYLIKTRGQQVTLSCSPISGHRSVSWYQQTPGQGLQFLFEYFSETQRNKGNFPGRFSGRQFSNSRSEMNVSTLELGDSALYLCASTPFGGDTDTQYFGPGTRLTVL.

The rearrangement joins TRBV29-1 to TRBJ2-5, with D unclear. The ends were cut back, 6 bases at V and 3 bases at J, with 5 bases in the middle. The CDR3 runs to 10 residues. The germline V gene has CDR1 SQVTM and CDR2 ANQGSEA. CDR3 residues: CSVGKETQYF. The CDR3 DNA reads TGCAGCGTGGGAAAAGAGACCCAGTACTTC.

Concerning this clone itself: Because it lacks the conserved phenylalanine or tryptophan at the end, this CDR3 is likely a read error. The rearrangement links TRBV7-2 to TRBJ1-2; unclear D gene. The CDR3 is 14 residues long. CDR1 is SGHTA and CDR2 is FQGNSA in the germline V gene. V lost 0 bases to trimming and J lost 8 bases, with 13 bases between them. CDR3 nucleotides: TGTGCCAGCAGCTTAGCAATGGAAGCTCAGGGCTACACCTGC. It encodes CASSLAMEAQGYTC.

The genes are TRBV30 and TRBJ2-5, with 13 bases lining up with TRBD2. The CDR3 runs 18 residues. The V gene end was trimmed by 4 bases and the J gene end by 5 bases; junction bases not matched to a gene: 16. Germline CDR1 GTSNPN, CDR2 SVGIG (reference sequence). CDR3 in amino acids: CAWTTSWTSGGVRETQYF. CDR3 in DNA: TGTGCCTGGACTACCTCGTGGACTAGCGGGGGAGTCCGGGAGACCCAGTACTTC. Drawing the rest from reference TRBV30 and TRBJ2-5, the complete variable domain is SQTIHQWPATLVQPVGSPLSLECTVEGTSNPNLYWYRQAAGRGLQLLFYSVGIGQISSEVPQNLSASRPQDRQFILSSKKLLLSDSGFYLCAWTTSWTSGGVRETQYFGPGTRLLVL.

The chain is built from TRBV7-9 and TRBJ2-5; 8 bases fit TRBD2. J gave up 5 bases and V 7 bases, and 3 bases lay outside the gene matches. This CDR3 region has 12 residues. Germline lookup yields CDR1 SEHNR and CDR2 FQNEAQ (reference sequence). The CDR3 sequence: CASTGGAETQYF. The DNA for the CDR3 is TGTGCCAGCACGGGGGGGGCGGAGACCCAGTACTTC.

This clone has only a few counts. The chain recombines TRBV29-1 with TRBJ1-3, with TRBD1 matching over 7 bases. The V gene's germline CDR1 is SQVTM and CDR2 ANQGSEA. The length of the CDR3 is 14 residues. Losses at the gene ends were 6 bases for V and 3 bases for J; bases not matched to a gene: 8. In DNA form, the CDR3 reads TGCAGCGTGAATTTCCGGGACAGTGGAAACACCATATATTTT. Its protein product is CSVNFRDSGNTIYF.

The genes are TRBV30 and TRBJ1-6, with D possibly matching TRBD1 (5 bases). This CDR3 contains 15 residues. Germline V gene lookup returns CDR1 GTSNPN and CDR2 SVGIG (reference sequence). V was clipped by 5 bases and J by 0 bases, with 11 bases between them. For the CDR3, the DNA is TGTGCCTGGGGGACGGGAAGCTCCTATAATTCACCCCTCCACTTT. This sequence encodes CAWGTGSSYNSPLHF. Supplemented by reference TRBV30 and TRBJ1-6, the full variable domain reads SQTIHQWPATLVQPVGSPLSLECTVEGTSNPNLYWYRQAAGRGLQLLFYSVGIGQISSEVPQNLSASRPQDRQFILSSKKLLLSDSGFYLCAWGTGSSYNSPLHFGNGTRLTVT.

The V gene is TRBV13, the J gene TRBJ2-2; D not resolved. With 5 bases removed from V and 4 bases from J, the gap between germline ends came to 11 bases. Germline V CDR1 and CDR2: PRHDT, FYEKMQ (reference sequence). The CDR3 consists of 14 residues. The CDR3 nucleotides are TGTGCCAGCAGCCCCTCTCCGACCACCGGGGAGCTGTTTTTT. It codes for CASSPSPTTGELFF.

V is TRBV7-9 and J is TRBJ1-5; TRBD1 might be the D (5 bases). Germline V gene data show CDR1 as SEHNR and CDR2 as FQNEAQ (reference sequence). The V end lost 5 bases, the J end lost 5 bases, and 10 bases lay between the germline ends. The CDR3 is 13 residues long. CDR3 loop: CASSGTGDQPQHF. The CDR3 nucleotides are TGTGCCAGCAGCGGTACAGGTGATCAGCCCCAGCATTTT.

This chain connects TRBV4-2 to TRBJ2-1, with D perhaps matching TRBD1 (6 bases). Germline V gene lookup returns CDR1 LGHNA and CDR2 YNFKEQ. The CDR3 is made up of 16 amino acids. V lost 0 bases and J lost 6, with 15 bases in between. The chain's CDR3 is CASSQDRMGAGNEQFF. The CDR3 coding sequence is TGTGCCAGCAGCCAAGACCGGATGGGGGCCGGCAATGAGCAGTTCTTC.

The V and J genes are TRBV29-1 and TRBJ2-2; maybe TRBD1 (5 bases). Trimming removed 1 base at V and 5 bases at J, with 11 bases between. Germline V gene lookup returns CDR1 SQVTM and CDR2 ANQGSEA. This CDR3 is built from 14 residues. CDR3: CSVEGQPRTGELFF. CDR3 DNA sequence: TGCAGCGTTGAAGGACAGCCTAGGACCGGGGAGCTGTTTTTT.

V gene TRBV30 combines with J gene TRBJ2-2, with D possibly being TRBD1 or TRBD2 (5 bases each). CDR1 and CDR2 from the germline V gene are GTSNPN and SVGIG (reference sequence). The CDR3 is 14 residues long. The ends were cut back, 2 bases at V and 3 bases at J, with 10 bases in the middle. The CDR3 loop is CAWSPGTYTGELFF. In DNA form, the CDR3 reads TGTGCCTGGAGTCCGGGGACCTACACCGGGGAGCTGTTTTTT.

The gene calls are TRBV5-1 and TRBJ1-6; D unresolved. V shed 2 bases and J shed 10 bases, with 10 bases lying between them. The CDR3 is 13 amino acids. CDR1 and CDR2 from the germline V gene are SGHRS and YFSETQ. CDR3 sequence reads: CASSLTNASPLHF. The CDR3, as DNA: TGCGCCAGCAGCTTAACAAACGCATCACCCCTCCACTTT.

The chain is built from TRBV15 and TRBJ1-1; D gene ambiguous. V lost 0 bases and J lost 9, with 17 bases in between. CDR3 length: 15 residues. From germline, CDR1 is LNHNV and CDR2 YYDKDF (reference sequence). CDR3 in amino acids: CATSRDLEGGGQAFF. CDR3 in DNA: TGTGCCACCAGCAGAGATCTGGAGGGCGGCGGACAAGCTTTCTTT.

V and J are TRBV5-1 and TRBJ2-6, with a weak D call TRBD1 (7 bases). This CDR3 has 19 residues. CDR1 SGHRS and CDR2 YFSETQ come from the germline V gene. V lost 6 bases and J 4 bases, leaving 26 bases between the germline ends. Here the CDR3 DNA reads TGCGCCAGCACCATAGGGACCCCAACGACAGGGAGGGGGGCCAACGTCCTGACTTTC. Translating gives CASTIGTPTTGRGANVLTF. Drawing the rest from reference TRBV5-1 and TRBJ2-6, the complete variable domain is KAGVTQTPRYLIKTRGQQVTLSCSPISGHRSVSWYQQTPGQGLQFLFEYFSETQRNKGNFPGRFSGRQFSNSRSEMNVSTLELGDSALYLCASTIGTPTTGRGANVLTFGAGSRLTVL.